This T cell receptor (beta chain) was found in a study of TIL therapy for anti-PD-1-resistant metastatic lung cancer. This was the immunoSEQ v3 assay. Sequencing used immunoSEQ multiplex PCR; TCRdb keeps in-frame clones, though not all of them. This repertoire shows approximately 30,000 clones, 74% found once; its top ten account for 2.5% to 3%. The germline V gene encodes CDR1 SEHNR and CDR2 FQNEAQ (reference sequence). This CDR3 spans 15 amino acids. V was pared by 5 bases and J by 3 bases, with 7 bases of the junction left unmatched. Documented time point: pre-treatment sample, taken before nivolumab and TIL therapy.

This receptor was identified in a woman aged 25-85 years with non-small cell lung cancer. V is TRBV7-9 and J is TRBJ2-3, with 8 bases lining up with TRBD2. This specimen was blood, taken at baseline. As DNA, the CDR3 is TGTGCCAGCAGCCCTCCAAGCGGGAGTACAGATACGCAGTATTTT. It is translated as CASSPPSGSTDTQYF.